Presented here are 22 T cell receptor beta chains from one specimen sequenced in a study of cytomegalovirus exposure and HLA in healthy donors. Primers included in the PCR were 60 Vbeta and 13 Jbeta primers. Repertoires were generated with immunoSEQ multiplex PCR, while TCRdb's copy carries only in-frame clones and drops some. Altogether 100,000 to 150,000 clones are present, 70% to 80% being singletons, with the ten largest covering about 2.7%. The sequenced material came from PBMCs. The receptors shown here come from a woman in her sixties or seventies in good health and CMV-seropositive.

This clone was observed a handful of times. Here the CDR3 reads CASSEVRVYGYTF. CDR3 sequence (DNA): TGTGCCAGCAGTGAAGTCAGGGTCTATGGCTACACCTTC. This chain uses TRBV2 with TRBJ1-2; TRBD1 is a possible D gene (5 bases). Germline loops: CDR1 SNHLY, CDR2 FYNNEI. The V end lost 1 base, the J end lost 4 bases, and 7 bases lay between the germline ends. This CDR3 comprises 13 residues.

The chain links TRBV19 to TRBJ1-6, with TRBD1 matching 8 bases. This CDR3 has 16 residues. V trimming: 1 base; J trimming: 9 bases; junction bases outside the gene matches: 8. Germline values: CDR1 LNHDA, CDR2 SQIVND (reference sequence). The CDR3 loop is CASSIGGRGLGSPLHF. The DNA of the CDR3 is TGTGCCAGTAGTATAGGCGGCAGGGGGCTTGGTTCACCCCTCCACTTT.

This sequence joins TRBV7-2 and TRBJ2-5, with 7 bases identical to TRBD2. V lost 0 bases, J lost 11 bases, and 12 bases stayed unmatched. The CDR3 is 15 amino acids. Germline-derived CDR1 and CDR2 are SGHTA and FQGNSA. This chain's CDR3 is CASSLALGGSGEQYF. As DNA, the CDR3 is TGTGCCAGCAGCTTAGCGCTCGGGGGGAGCGGGGAGCAGTACTTC.

This chain joins TRBV29-1 and TRBJ2-2; 8 positions agree with TRBD2. This CDR3 contains 15 residues. After removal of 5 bases from V and 7 bases from J, the junction contained 12 bases not matched to a gene. CDR1 and CDR2 (germline): SQVTM, ANQGSEA. The CDR3 loop is CSVSGRGGPGGELFF. DNA for the CDR3: TGCAGCGTTTCCGGTCGGGGGGGCCCAGGCGGGGAGCTGTTTTTT.

This chain links TRBV14 with TRBJ2-4; D possibly corresponds to TRBD2 (7 bases). In germline, CDR1 is SGHDN, CDR2 FVKESK. There are 17 residues in the CDR3. Trimming stripped 4 bases from V and 0 bases from J, with 16 bases between. DNA of the CDR3: TGTGCCAGCAGCCTATTCGCGGGGGCGGGAGCCAAAAACATTCAGTACTTC. Translated, it gives CASSLFAGAGAKNIQYF.

This clone was found a few times. The V gene is TRBV2, the J gene TRBJ1-2, with D possibly being TRBD1 (6 bases). The CDR3 runs to 16 residues. V was cut by 4 bases and J by 7 bases, with 22 bases left in between. The germline gives CDR1 SNHLY, CDR2 FYNNEI. This chain's CDR3 is CASSGEPRGKGGGYTF. As DNA, the CDR3 is TGTGCCAGCAGTGGAGAGCCCAGGGGAAAAGGAGGTGGCTACACCTTC.

This chain uses TRBV7-8 with TRBJ2-1; a weak D match, TRBD2 (5 bases). CDR3 length: 12 amino acids. Trimming removed 5 bases from V and 7 bases from J, with 9 bases in between. CDR1 is SGHVS, CDR2 FQNEAQ, per germline. CDR3 coding DNA: TGTGCCAGCAGCCAGACGGGAAATGAGCAGTTCTTC. Protein sequence: CASSQTGNEQFF.

The rearrangement uses TRBV29-1 and TRBJ1-1; maybe TRBD1 (6 bases). CDR1 and CDR2 (germline): SQVTM, ANQGSEA. The V gene lost 6 bases and the J gene lost 1 base, with 12 bases spanning the gap. CDR3 length: 13 residues. Written as DNA, the CDR3 is TGCAGCGTCCTCGGACAGCCGAACACTGAAGCTTTCTTT. Its translation is CSVLGQPNTEAFF. The full variable domain, rest sourced from reference TRBV29-1 and TRBJ1-1, is SAVISQKPSRDICQRGTSLTIQCQVDSQVTMMFWYRQQPGQSLTLIATANQGSEATYESGFVIDKFPISRPNLTFSTLTVSNMSPEDSSIYLCSVLGQPNTEAFFGQGTRLTVV.

The chain uses TRBV4-1 and TRBJ2-1; tentatively, D is TRBD2 (7 bases). This CDR3 has 15 amino acids. The germline CDR1 and CDR2 sequences are MGHRA and YSYEKL. The V end lost 0 bases, the J end lost 5 bases, and 11 bases lay between the germline ends. Written as DNA, the CDR3 is TGCGCCAGCAGCCAAGATGCGGGGGCGAACAATGAGCAGTTCTTC. Its protein product is CASSQDAGANNEQFF.

The V gene is TRBV7-9, the J gene TRBJ1-2; D remains ambiguous. Germline CDR1 and CDR2: SEHNR and FQNEAQ (reference sequence). The germline V and J ends were trimmed by 0 bases and 8 bases, with 13 bases remaining between them. The CDR3 loop spans 14 amino acids. The CDR3, as DNA: TGTGCCAGCAGCTTAGCGAGGGTGAGCGCGGGCTACACCTTC. Residues: CASSLARVSAGYTF.

The genes are TRBV5-1 and TRBJ2-5, with 13 nucleotides matching TRBD2. The CDR3 covers 17 residues. Trimming took 0 bases from V and 4 from J; bases not matched to a gene: 6. The germline CDR1 and CDR2 sequences are SGHRS and YFSETQ. This CDR3 reads CASSLASGTSGVETQYF. CDR3 sequence (DNA): TGCGCCAGCAGCTTGGCTTCCGGGACTAGCGGGGTAGAGACCCAGTACTTC. The complete variable domain, with remaining parts taken from reference TRBV5-1 and TRBJ2-5, reads KAGVTQTPRYLIKTRGQQVTLSCSPISGHRSVSWYQQTPGQGLQFLFEYFSETQRNKGNFPGRFSGRQFSNSRSEMNVSTLELGDSALYLCASSLASGTSGVETQYFGPGTRLLVL.

The CDR3 nucleotides read TGCGCCAGCAGCCAAGGGGCGAGGGTCAGTGAGCAGTTCTTC. Encoded protein: CASSQGARVSEQFF. The chain is built from TRBV4-1 and TRBJ2-1; a weak D match, TRBD2 (5 bases). Trimming shortened V by 1 base and J by 9 bases, and 13 bases separated the two germline ends. CDR1 and CDR2 from the germline V gene are MGHRA and YSYEKL. CDR3 length equals 14 residues.

V and J are TRBV9 and TRBJ2-7; 7 bases align to TRBD1. Trimming cost V 4 bases and J 2 bases; bases outside gene matches: 6. Germline assignment: CDR1 SGDLS and CDR2 YYNGEE. CDR3 length equals 14 residues. The CDR3 spells CASSLGTEAYEQYF. CDR3 nucleotides: TGTGCCAGCAGCCTCGGGACAGAGGCCTACGAGCAGTACTTC.

The CDR3 coding sequence is TGCGCCAGCAGCTTGGCCGGGACAGGCTTTGGCTACACCTTC. Its translation: CASSLAGTGFGYTF. J is TRBJ1-2 and V is TRBV5-1; 8 bases match TRBD1. Germline trimming cut 0 bases from V and 7 bases from J; bases unmatched to any gene: 5. Germline CDR1 is SGHRS and CDR2 is YFSETQ. CDR3 size: 14 residues.

The chain has TRBV28 and TRBJ1-3; D gene unclear. V dropped 4 bases and J dropped 2 bases, with 15 bases sitting between them. CDR1 is MDHEN, CDR2 SYDVKM, per germline. The CDR3 loop spans 16 amino acids. This CDR3 reads CASSSLVDKAGNTIYF. For the CDR3, the DNA is TGTGCCAGCAGTTCCCTCGTCGACAAGGCTGGAAACACCATATATTTT.

The chain has TRBV5-6 and TRBJ2-1; D may be TRBD1 (6 bases). The CDR3 is made up of 15 amino acids. Germline lookup yields CDR1 SGHDT and CDR2 YYEEEE. Trimming shortened V by 6 bases and J by 0 bases, and 13 bases separated the two germline ends. CDR3 in amino acids: CASTPQGYSYNEQFF. DNA for the CDR3: TGTGCCAGCACCCCACAGGGCTACTCCTACAATGAGCAGTTCTTC.

This chain links TRBV6-5 with TRBJ2-7, with D possibly being TRBD1 (5 bases). Trimming stripped 2 bases from V and 2 bases from J, with 7 bases between. Germline CDR1 and CDR2: MNHEY and SVGAGI. The CDR3 loop spans 13 amino acids. CDR3 amino acids: CASSYARAYEQYF. The CDR3 DNA is TGTGCCAGCAGTTACGCCAGGGCCTACGAGCAGTACTTC.

The chain is built from TRBV15 and TRBJ2-5, with D unclear. CDR1 is LNHNV and CDR2 is YYDKDF in the germline V gene (reference sequence). V was shortened by 6 bases and J by 2 bases, with 7 bases between the two germline ends. The CDR3 runs to 12 residues. The CDR3 here is CATREDQETQYF. The DNA for the CDR3 is TGTGCCACCAGAGAGGATCAAGAGACCCAGTACTTC.

This rearrangement joins TRBV5-8 to TRBJ2-2; D might be TRBD2 (5 bases). Germline CDR1 and CDR2: SGHTS and YDEGEE. Trimming took 0 bases from V and 5 from J, leaving 11 bases between them. The CDR3 runs to 15 residues. The CDR3 nucleotides are TGTGCCAGCAGCTTGGCCGGGGTGGAGACCGGGGAGCTGTTTTTT. Protein sequence: CASSLAGVETGELFF.

The J gene is TRBJ2-7, the V gene TRBV10-1; 8 bases line up with TRBD1. V lost 5 bases and J lost 0; bases outside the gene matches: 6. Per the germline V gene, CDR1 is WNHNN and CDR2 is SYGVQD (reference sequence). CDR3 length equals 15 residues. The CDR3 reads CASSHGQGFSYEQYF. The CDR3 region has the DNA TGCGCCAGCAGTCATGGACAGGGATTCTCCTACGAGCAGTACTTC.

V usage is TRBV28 and J usage is TRBJ1-1; 8 nucleotides agree with TRBD1. The length of the CDR3 is 16 residues. Germline assignment: CDR1 MDHEN and CDR2 SYDVKM. Trimming cost V 6 bases and J 2 bases; bases outside gene matches: 11. This chain's CDR3 is CASSQAGTGANTEAFF. In DNA, the CDR3 is TGTGCCAGCAGCCAAGCGGGGACAGGCGCAAACACTGAAGCTTTCTTT.

This chain uses TRBV7-9 with TRBJ2-3; D possibly corresponds to TRBD2 (6 bases). The germline V gene encodes CDR1 SEHNR and CDR2 FQNEAQ (reference sequence). This CDR3 contains 13 residues. V lost 3 bases, J lost 4 bases, and 8 bases lay in between. Written as DNA, the CDR3 is TGTGCCAGCAGCTTGGGCGGGGCAGATACGCAGTATTTT. As protein: CASSLGGADTQYF.